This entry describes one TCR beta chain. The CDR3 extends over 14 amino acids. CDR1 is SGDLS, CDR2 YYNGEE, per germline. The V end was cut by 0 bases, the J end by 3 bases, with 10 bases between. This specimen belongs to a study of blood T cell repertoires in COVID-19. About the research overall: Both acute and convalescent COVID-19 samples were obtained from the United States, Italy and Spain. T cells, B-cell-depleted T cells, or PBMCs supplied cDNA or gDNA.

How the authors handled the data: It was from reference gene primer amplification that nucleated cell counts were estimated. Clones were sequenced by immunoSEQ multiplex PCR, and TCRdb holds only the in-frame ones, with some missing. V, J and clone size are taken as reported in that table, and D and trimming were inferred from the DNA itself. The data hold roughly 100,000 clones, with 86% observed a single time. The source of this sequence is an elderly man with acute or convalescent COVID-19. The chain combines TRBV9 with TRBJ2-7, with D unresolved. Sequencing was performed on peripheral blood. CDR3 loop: CASSVAAGHYEQYF. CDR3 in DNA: TGTGCCAGCAGCGTAGCCGCAGGCCACTACGAGCAGTACTTC.